This T cell receptor (beta chain) originates from a study of blood T cells in healthy people across ages. Whole-study findings and limits: Estimated diversity, derived from one million T cells, was regarded as an underestimate.

The individuals who served as donors were healthy Caucasians living in Russia, aged roughly 6 to 100. The second PCR ran roughly 7 to 11 cycles with a sample-barcoded 5' primer and J-beta primers. Each CDR3 protein is one row after TCRdb ran MiXCR on the 5' RACE reads. The sample lists 750,000 to 1,000,000 distinct CDR3 sequences; about 29% were seen once. Worth noting for this clonotype: Its specificity is not known.

The CDR3 contains 14 residues. V dropped 4 bases and J dropped 6; count of bases not matched to a gene: 5. In germline, CDR1 is SGHRS, CDR2 YFSETQ. These data are also associated with another study on T cells of mothers and their children. Turning to that study: Persistent microchimeric T cell clones were sought, and none were detected.

The sequence derives from a woman between 40 and 50 years old in good health. Input material: blood. This chain connects TRBV5-1 to TRBJ2-1; TRBD2 aligns across 9 bases. The CDR3 DNA reads TGCGCCAGCAGCCCCTCTAGCGGGGCCAATGAGCAGTTCTTC. Amino acid sequence: CASSPSSGANEQFF.